In this sample, the clone carrying this T cell receptor (beta chain) turned up a few times. What it binds is unknown. TCRdb processed the 5' RACE reads anew with MiXCR; each CDR3 protein has one entry. Of 10,000 to 14,000 distinct CDR3 sequences detected, 9.5% to 13% appear once; the ten largest clones hold roughly 12%. Time point specified: sample taken at primary tumor resection. The donor group consisted of approximately 77 patients who had untreated, early-stage non-small cell lung cancer. Unsorted samples of tumor, nontumor lung or frozen PBMC had their whole RNA sequenced. This CDR3 spans 15 amino acids. Germline CDR1 is DFQATT and CDR2 is SNEGSKA (reference sequence). V gave up 6 bases and J gave up 2 bases; unmatched junction bases: 11. The source of the sample is a study of spatial heterogeneity in lung cancer. Study-level points and caveats: Higher tumor mutation counts went along with higher counts of expanded intratumoral alpha and beta TCRs. Estimates put coverage of tumor T cells near 7% for alpha and 13% for beta chains.

The V and J genes are TRBV20-1 and TRBJ2-7; 9 positions agree with TRBD1. This sequence was found in a female donor with early-stage non-small cell lung cancer. Sequencing used lung tumor tissue, obtained at surgery. CDR3 DNA: TGCAGTGCACCACCTTTAGGGACAGGGACCTACGAGCAGTACTTC. Its translation is CSAPPLGTGTYEQYF.